A single sample gave rise to the 29 T cell receptor beta chains below, sequenced in a study of T cells in localized non-small cell lung cancer. Assay used: immunoSEQ multiplex PCR; TCRdb lists only in-frame clones, some missing. The data contain 86,000 or so clones, about four fifths of them singletons. This specimen consisted of peripheral blood, obtained before any cancer treatment. These receptors originate from a man aged 35-75 years with stage I lung adenocarcinoma.

The V call is TRBV30, the J call TRBJ1-3, with TRBD1 as a possible D gene (5 bases). CDR1 GTSNPN and CDR2 SVGIG come from the germline V gene (reference sequence). The V and J ends lost 5 bases and 0 bases respectively, with 11 bases between them. The CDR3 loop spans 14 amino acids. CDR3 nucleotides: TGTGCCTGGGCAACAGGCCTCTCTGGAAACACCATATATTTT. This codes for CAWATGLSGNTIYF.

This clone was recorded only once. The chain uses TRBV2 and TRBJ2-5; maybe TRBD2 (6 bases). The V gene's germline CDR1 is SNHLY and CDR2 FYNNEI. Between the trimmed V and J ends, which lost 6 bases and 2 bases, there was a span of 19 bases. This CDR3 spans 16 amino acids. The CDR3: CASSTPWGVLQETQYF. Here the CDR3 DNA reads TGTGCCAGCAGCACCCCGTGGGGGGTTTTACAAGAGACCCAGTACTTC.

The V and J genes are TRBV18 and TRBJ1-2, with TRBD1 identical over 9 bases. The J segment lost 0 bases and the V segment lost 3 bases, leaving 2 bases of the junction unmatched. Germline V gives CDR1 KGHSH, CDR2 LQKENI. This CDR3 contains 15 residues. As DNA, the CDR3 is TGTGCCAGCTCACCGGGACAGGGTCCTAACTATGGCTACACCTTC. This gives the protein CASSPGQGPNYGYTF. Full variable domain (remainder filled in from reference TRBV18 and TRBJ1-2): NAGVMQNPRHLVRRRGQEARLRCSPMKGHSHVYWYRQLPEEGLKFMVYLQKENIIDESGMPKERFSAEFPKEGPSILRIQQVVRGDSAAYFCASSPGQGPNYGYTFGSGTRLTVV.

The rearrangement links TRBV2 to TRBJ1-3; D is undetermined. V dropped 2 bases and J dropped 0 bases, with 5 bases sitting between them. Germline values: CDR1 SNHLY, CDR2 FYNNEI. This CDR3 is built from 14 residues. The CDR3 nucleotides read TGTGCCAGCAGTGAACACAGCTCTGGAAACACCATATATTTT. Protein product: CASSEHSSGNTIYF.

The V and J genes are TRBV5-1 and TRBJ2-7; D unresolved. CDR3 size: 12 residues. Germline assignment: CDR1 SGHRS and CDR2 YFSETQ. V was cut by 2 bases and J by 7 bases, with 10 bases left in between. Here the CDR3 reads CASSLHPKEQYF. In DNA, the CDR3 is TGCGCCAGCAGCTTACACCCCAAGGAGCAGTACTTC.

The CDR3 DNA reads as TGTGCCAGCAGCTTGGAAAGGATATCTCCTGGCTACACCTTC. Translating it yields CASSLERISPGYTF. The J gene is TRBJ1-2, the V gene TRBV5-5; D gene ambiguous. This CDR3 has 14 residues. CDR1 and CDR2 from the germline V gene are SGHKS and YYEKEE (reference sequence). With 0 bases removed from V and 7 bases from J, the gap between germline ends came to 13 bases.

The V and J genes are TRBV6-1 and TRBJ2-7, with D possibly being TRBD1 (6 bases). The CDR3 runs to 15 residues. The V end was cut by 7 bases, the J end by 6 bases, with 22 bases between. CDR1 and CDR2 from the germline V gene are MNHNS and SASEGT. The CDR3 nucleotides are TGTGCCAGCAAATTAGCACAGGGCAGAATCGGCGAGCAGTACTTC. This gives the protein CASKLAQGRIGEQYF.

The chain combines TRBV6-4 with TRBJ1-4; D is possibly TRBD1 (5 bases). The CDR3 covers 17 residues. V lost 6 bases to trimming and J lost 5 bases, with 22 bases between them. The germline CDR1 and CDR2 sequences are MRHNA and SNTAGT. Written as DNA, the CDR3 is TGTGCCAGCAGAAAACTCCGGGACCTCGCCCCCAATGAAAAACTGTTTTTT. Translating gives CASRKLRDLAPNEKLFF.

The V and J genes are TRBV18 and TRBJ2-7; D call uncertain. The ends were cut back, 2 bases at V and 4 bases at J, with 12 bases in the middle. CDR3 size: 14 residues. Germline V gene sequence: CDR1 KGHSH, CDR2 LQKENI. The CDR3 DNA follows: TGTGCCAGCTCACCATCCCTGACTGTGTACGAGCAGTACTTC. This codes for CASSPSLTVYEQYF.

This clone came up a few times. The rearrangement joins TRBV6-1 to TRBJ1-3, with D hard to call. V was trimmed by 4 bases and J by 2 bases, leaving 6 bases between them. Germline V lookup: CDR1 MNHNS, CDR2 SASEGT. The CDR3 sequence is 13 residues long. CDR3 DNA: TGTGCCAGCAGTGGGGATCCTGGAAACACCATATATTTT. Residues: CASSGDPGNTIYF.

This chain links TRBV25-1 with TRBJ2-5, with 10 bases lining up with TRBD1. The junction had 10 bases not matched to a gene; V was cut back by 4 bases and J by 2 bases. The CDR3 has 17 residues. From germline, CDR1 is MGHDK and CDR2 SYGVNS. This chain's CDR3 is CASSAGRTGGGQETQYF. CDR3 nucleotide sequence: TGTGCCAGCAGTGCTGGGAGGACAGGGGGAGGACAAGAGACCCAGTACTTC.

The genes are TRBV28 and TRBJ1-3; D gene unclear. V gave up 6 bases and J gave up 4 bases, with 25 bases separating them. Germline loops: CDR1 MDHEN, CDR2 SYDVKM. The CDR3 loop spans 18 amino acids. Written as DNA, the CDR3 is TGTGCCAGCAGCCCTACTACAACCTCCCCGTCGGCGGGAAACACCATATATTTT. Amino acids: CASSPTTTSPSAGNTIYF.

The V gene is TRBV7-2, the J gene TRBJ1-5; D is possibly TRBD1 (5 bases). This CDR3 contains 13 residues. Trimming pared 2 bases from V and 4 bases from J, leaving 6 bases between. Germline loops: CDR1 SGHTA, CDR2 FQGNSA. The CDR3 bases are TGTGCCAGCAGCTTACGGGGGAATCAGCCCCAGCATTTT. Translating gives CASSLRGNQPQHF.

This chain joins TRBV20-1 and TRBJ2-1; a possible D gene is TRBD1 (5 bases). Per the germline V gene, CDR1 is DFQATT and CDR2 is SNEGSKA (reference sequence). Trimming shortened V by 3 bases and J by 9 bases, and 9 bases separated the two germline ends. The CDR3 covers 11 residues. The CDR3 coding sequence is TGCAGTGCTAGCCCAGGGTTTGAGCAGTTCTTC. It encodes CSASPGFEQFF.

The J gene is TRBJ1-6, the V gene TRBV18, with D tentatively TRBD1 (5 bases). The V gene lost 0 bases and the J gene lost 7 bases, with 10 bases spanning the gap. Germline CDR1 KGHSH, CDR2 LQKENI. This CDR3 comprises 15 residues. Here the CDR3 DNA reads TGTGCCAGCTCACCACCGGGGGAGGGGAATTCACCCCTCCACTTT. Amino acid sequence: CASSPPGEGNSPLHF.

This clone appeared a single time. V usage is TRBV30 and J usage is TRBJ2-1, with D uncertain. Trimming pared 2 bases from V and 6 bases from J, leaving 14 bases between. The CDR3 contains 14 residues. Germline CDR1 reads GTSNPN; CDR2 reads SVGIG (reference sequence). The CDR3, as DNA: TGTGCCTGGAGTTATGGCCCCCTCCTCAATGAGCAGTTCTTC. Protein sequence: CAWSYGPLLNEQFF.

V is TRBV2 and J is TRBJ2-1; D is undetermined. Germline V gene data show CDR1 as SNHLY and CDR2 as FYNNEI. V was pared by 0 bases and J by 4 bases, with 4 bases between. The CDR3 is 13 residues long. CDR3 in DNA: TGTGCCAGCAGTGAAGCGCTTTACAATGAGCAGTTCTTC. Its protein is CASSEALYNEQFF.

This clone came up once. The V gene is TRBV15, the J gene TRBJ1-1, with D unclear. Germline-derived CDR1 and CDR2 are LNHNV and YYDKDF (reference sequence). V lost 1 base and J 1 base, leaving 4 bases between the germline ends. This CDR3 is 13 amino acids long. The CDR3 DNA sequence: TGTGCCACCAGCAGAGTTGAGAACACTGAAGCTTTCTTT. Residues: CATSRVENTEAFF. Based on the CDR3 plus reference TRBV15 and TRBJ1-1, the full variable domain is DAMVIQNPRYQVTQFGKPVTLSCSQTLNHNVMYWYQQKSSQAPKLLFHYYDKDFNNEADTPDNFQSRRPNTSFCFLDIRSPGLGDTAMYLCATSRVENTEAFFGQGTRLTVV.

The chain couples TRBV9 to TRBJ1-4; 8 bases map to TRBD1. Trimming at V came to 2 bases and at J to 8 bases, leaving 26 bases not matched to a gene. Germline-derived CDR1 and CDR2 are SGDLS and YYNGEE. This CDR3 has 21 residues. The CDR3 here is CASSVRPFPGTGKVSGEKLFF. In DNA, the CDR3 is TGTGCCAGCAGCGTGAGGCCCTTCCCCGGGACAGGAAAGGTTTCGGGGGAAAAACTGTTTTTT.

This clone was seen once. This chain connects TRBV18 to TRBJ2-3; possible D gene TRBD2, 6 bases. The V and J ends lost 5 bases and 4 bases respectively, with 13 bases between them. This CDR3 is built from 14 residues. Germline V gene sequence: CDR1 KGHSH, CDR2 LQKENI. CDR3 protein: CASSIRRDSDTQYF. The CDR3 DNA reads as TGTGCCAGCTCAATTAGACGGGACTCAGATACGCAGTATTTT.

The chain has TRBV2 and TRBJ1-5; perhaps TRBD1 as D (5 bases). The CDR3 totals 15 residues. Germline assignment: CDR1 SNHLY and CDR2 FYNNEI. V dropped 10 bases and J dropped 6 bases, with 22 bases sitting between them. CDR3 amino acids: CATRPRNLRGQPQHF. The CDR3 DNA reads as TGTGCCACCAGGCCCCGGAACTTAAGGGGTCAGCCCCAGCATTTT.

V is TRBV7-9 and J is TRBJ1-1; perhaps TRBD1 as D (5 bases). The CDR3 is 15 residues long. Between the trimmed V and J ends, which lost 3 bases and 1 base, there was a span of 12 bases. Germline CDR1 reads SEHNR; CDR2 reads FQNEAQ (reference sequence). The CDR3 sequence: CASSLLAGENTEAFF. The DNA for the CDR3 is TGTGCCAGCAGCTTGCTAGCGGGGGAGAACACTGAAGCTTTCTTT.

J is TRBJ1-4 and V is TRBV7-8, with a weak D call TRBD1 (6 bases). This CDR3 is built from 17 residues. Germline CDR1 is SGHVS and CDR2 is FQNEAQ. Trimming took 5 bases from V and 0 from J, leaving 16 bases between them. The CDR3 DNA reads TGTGCCAGCAGCCCCTTGACAGGCTCTGCAACTAATGAAAAACTGTTTTTT. It translates to CASSPLTGSATNEKLFF.

CDR3 bases: TGTGCCAGCAGTTCACAAGGAGTGGCCTACGAGCAGTACTTC. Amino acids: CASSSQGVAYEQYF. The chain joins TRBV27 to TRBJ2-7; D call uncertain. Germline-derived CDR1 and CDR2 are MNHEY and SMNVEV (reference sequence). The germline V and J ends were trimmed by 4 bases and 2 bases, with 12 bases remaining between them. The CDR3 sequence is 14 residues long.

The sample holds one count of this clone. The V and J genes are TRBV7-2 and TRBJ2-7; 10 nucleotides align to TRBD2. CDR1 SGHTA and CDR2 FQGNSA come from the germline V gene. V shed 5 bases, J shed 9 bases, and the junction held 13 bases outside the gene matches. The CDR3 contains 15 residues. The CDR3 loop reads CASSRGLAATVGQYF. CDR3 sequence (DNA): TGTGCCAGCAGCCGAGGACTAGCGGCCACGGTCGGGCAGTACTTC.

This clone was seen a handful of times. V and J are TRBV4-1 and TRBJ2-1; either TRBD1 or TRBD2 may supply D (6 bases each). Germline V gives CDR1 MGHRA, CDR2 YSYEKL. The V end was cut by 1 base, the J end by 15 bases, with 22 bases between. The CDR3 is made up of 15 amino acids. As DNA, the CDR3 is TGCGCCAGCAGCCAAGCGGGGGCCCGAGGGAGGCACTGGTTCTTC. Its translation: CASSQAGARGRHWFF.

The chain joins TRBV18 to TRBJ1-4, with TRBD1 matching over 7 bases. The CDR3 has 15 residues. Trimming removed 5 bases from V and 8 bases from J; junction bases left unmatched: 11. Looked up from germline, CDR1 is KGHSH and CDR2 is LQKENI. DNA for the CDR3: TGTGCCAGCTCAGCGCCGGGACAGAGGAGGGAAAAACTGTTTTTT. Amino acids: CASSAPGQRREKLFF.

This sequence joins TRBV4-3 and TRBJ2-1; TRBD1 aligns across 7 bases. The CDR3 runs to 15 residues. Germline CDR1 LGHNA, CDR2 YSLEER. With 0 bases clipped from V and 6 bases from J, the junction kept 5 bases outside the gene matches. The CDR3 DNA reads TGCGCCAGCAGCCAAGATAGGGCAGGGGGCAATGAGCAGTTCTTC. Its translation is CASSQDRAGGNEQFF.

This rearrangement joins TRBV19 to TRBJ1-5, with D possibly matching TRBD1 (5 bases). Trimming pared 6 bases from V and 7 bases from J, leaving 19 bases between. Per the germline V gene, CDR1 is LNHDA and CDR2 is SQIVND (reference sequence). The length of the CDR3 is 15 residues. The CDR3 loop is CASSWGGGYRQPQHF. Written as DNA, the CDR3 is TGTGCCAGTAGCTGGGGGGGAGGATATCGGCAGCCCCAGCATTTT.